This passage covers 5 T cell receptor beta chains from one sample sequenced in a study of cytomegalovirus exposure and HLA in healthy donors. The primer mix had 60 Vbeta and 13 Jbeta primers. Clones were sequenced by immunoSEQ multiplex PCR, and TCRdb holds only the in-frame ones, with some missing. The sample includes about 150,000 clones, 76% of them seen just once. The sample comprised PBMCs. Receptors were obtained from a middle-aged man in good health and CMV-seronegative.

This sequence joins TRBV4-3 and TRBJ2-5, with TRBD1 matching 11 bases. The CDR3 sequence is 15 residues long. The germline V gene encodes CDR1 LGHNA and CDR2 YSLEER. V lost 0 bases to trimming and J lost 5 bases; unmatched junction nucleotides: 2. CDR3 coding DNA: TGCGCCAGCAGCCAAGAAGGACAGGGGGCGGAGACCCAGTACTTC. This codes for CASSQEGQGAETQYF.

This clone was picked up a small number of times. V and J are TRBV29-1 and TRBJ1-5; tentative D call: TRBD1 (5 bases). There are 15 residues in the CDR3. In germline, CDR1 is SQVTM, CDR2 ANQGSEA. Trimming removed 5 bases at V and 4 bases at J, with 18 bases between. The CDR3 coding sequence is TGCAGCGTTTATAAGACAGCTCGACCGAATCAGCCCCAGCATTTT. The encoded protein is CSVYKTARPNQPQHF.

The genes are TRBV6-5 and TRBJ1-1, with a possible D match to TRBD1 (6 bases). Germline V gene lookup returns CDR1 MNHEY and CDR2 SVGAGI. The CDR3 consists of 13 residues. V lost 7 bases and J lost 5, with 14 bases in between. The DNA for the CDR3 is TGTGCCAGCAAAACCGGGACAAGGACTGAAGCTTTCTTT. This encodes CASKTGTRTEAFF.

V gene TRBV19 combines with J gene TRBJ2-3; D may be TRBD2 (10 bases). CDR3 length: 23 residues. Trimming removed 6 bases at V and 4 bases at J, with 41 bases between. Germline CDR1 reads LNHDA; CDR2 reads SQIVND (reference sequence). CDR3 residues: CASSLLPRLTGGGLAGVADTQYF. The CDR3 region has the DNA TGTGCCAGTAGCCTCCTTCCGCGGTTGACAGGGGGAGGGCTAGCGGGAGTCGCAGATACGCAGTATTTT. Full variable domain (rest looked up from reference TRBV19 and TRBJ2-3): DGGITQSPKYLFRKEGQNVTLSCEQNLNHDAMYWYRQDPGQGLRLIYYSQIVNDFQKGDIAEGYSVSREKKESFPLTVTSAQKNPTAFYLCASSLLPRLTGGGLAGVADTQYFGPGTRLTVL.

The chain uses TRBV5-6 and TRBJ2-6; D possibly corresponds to TRBD1 (7 bases). The germline V gene encodes CDR1 SGHDT and CDR2 YYEEEE. Trimming left V 3 bases short and J 0 bases short, with 16 bases between. This CDR3 has 18 amino acids. CDR3 amino acids: CASSSAGQSFSGANVLTF. Here the CDR3 DNA reads TGTGCCAGCAGCTCGGCGGGACAGTCATTCTCTGGGGCCAACGTCCTGACTTTC.